This T cell receptor beta chain was obtained from a study of blood T cell repertoires in COVID-19. Study context: The United States, Italy and Spain provided the acute and convalescent COVID-19 samples. T cells, B-cell-depleted T cells, or PBMCs supplied cDNA or gDNA.

In the authors' methods: Estimates of nucleated cell counts were drawn from the amplification of reference gene primers. Using immunoSEQ multiplex PCR, the repertoire was profiled, and TCRdb retains in-frame clones only, with some absent. Clone size and the V and J calls come from that table; the DNA yielded D and trimming. The data show approximately 670,000 clones, 90% seen once. The sample consisted of peripheral blood. The clonotype originates from a woman between 18 and 29 years old with acute or convalescent COVID-19.

CDR3 sequence reads: CASSIGRGYGYTF. CDR3 DNA sequence: TGTGCCAGTAGTATAGGCAGGGGATACGGCTACACCTTC. V usage is TRBV19 and J usage is TRBJ1-2; the D gene is possibly TRBD1 (6 bases). Germline CDR1 is LNHDA and CDR2 is SQIVND (reference sequence). The CDR3 spans 13 residues. V lost 1 base and J 8 bases, leaving 11 bases between the germline ends.